These T cell receptor beta chains were read from a single sample in a study of blood T cells in healthy people across ages. From the 5' RACE reads, TCRdb called clonotypes with MiXCR, one entry per CDR3 protein. The table includes 700,000 or so distinct CDR3 sequences, 22% detected once. The sample comprised blood. The receptors shown here come from a man in his 70s in good health. The conserved cysteine and the conserved F or W are not part of the CDR3 here. The order of the fields is D gene, clone size, V gene, CDR3 protein. The D gene is left open where the match is weak. Clone sizes are given selectively: once, few, many, or a class where the clone is expanded.

D gene: NA
clone size: NA
V gene: TRBV7-9
CDR3 protein: ASSLRTEQETQY

D gene: TRBD2
clone size: few
V gene: TRBV7-2
CDR3 protein: ASSIGLAGGPYNEQF

D gene: TRBD1
clone size: NA
V gene: TRBV25-1
CDR3 protein: ASSPRTGEQF

D gene: NA
clone size: few
V gene: TRBV7-8
CDR3 protein: ASSPSGRAGSGNTIY

D gene: NA
clone size: NA
V gene: TRBV5-1
CDR3 protein: ASSYGGGGIEAF

D gene: NA
clone size: NA
V gene: TRBV5-1
CDR3 protein: ASSFSTVQGNVLT

D gene: TRBD2
clone size: NA
V gene: TRBV7-9
CDR3 protein: ASSFASGVVNEQF

D gene: NA
clone size: NA
V gene: TRBV2
CDR3 protein: ASRPMTAEAF

D gene: TRBD1
clone size: NA
V gene: TRBV9
CDR3 protein: ASSVRTGSGSPLH

D gene: NA
clone size: NA
V gene: TRBV10-3
CDR3 protein: AISGGRDSNQPQH

D gene: NA
clone size: NA
V gene: TRBV5-5
CDR3 protein: ASNLQKIPYEQY

D gene: NA
clone size: few
V gene: TRBV12-3/TRBV12-4
CDR3 protein: ASTLSGGGQPQH

D gene: NA
clone size: NA
V gene: TRBV7-8
CDR3 protein: ASSPYRLFPEAF

D gene: TRBD1
clone size: few
V gene: TRBV12-3/TRBV12-4
CDR3 protein: ASSFRSAPTGPTNEKLF

D gene: NA
clone size: few
V gene: TRBV12-3/TRBV12-4
CDR3 protein: ASSSGPRAGIHGYT

D gene: NA
clone size: NA
V gene: TRBV27
CDR3 protein: ASRLGPNNQPQH

D gene: NA
clone size: NA
V gene: TRBV7-2
CDR3 protein: ASSPGGEFFSEQY

D gene: TRBD2
clone size: NA
V gene: TRBV7-9
CDR3 protein: ASSLGSSGGANEQF

D gene: NA
clone size: few
V gene: TRBV20-1
CDR3 protein: SAASVTEAF

D gene: TRBD2
clone size: NA
V gene: TRBV12-3/TRBV12-4
CDR3 protein: ASSLFGREVYNEQF

D gene: TRBD2
clone size: NA
V gene: TRBV7-2
CDR3 protein: ASSQGLAAQFPDTQY

D gene: NA
clone size: NA
V gene: TRBV7-9
CDR3 protein: ASSRLFGEAF

D gene: NA
clone size: NA
V gene: TRBV7-9
CDR3 protein: AVRGVAYEQY

D gene: NA
clone size: NA
V gene: TRBV7-6
CDR3 protein: ASSAWGASTDTQY

D gene: NA
clone size: many
V gene: TRBV29-1
CDR3 protein: SVERSTEAF

D gene: NA
clone size: few
V gene: TRBV5-1
CDR3 protein: ASSSAPQVVTDTQY

D gene: TRBD2
clone size: NA
V gene: TRBV12-3/TRBV12-4
CDR3 protein: ASSPSGRSDAQY

D gene: TRBD2
clone size: many
V gene: TRBV24-1
CDR3 protein: ATSDKAGSTDTQY

D gene: TRBD2
clone size: few
V gene: TRBV18
CDR3 protein: ASSPAGAKDTQY

D gene: TRBD2
clone size: few
V gene: TRBV6-5
CDR3 protein: ASSYFGLAADTQY

D gene: TRBD2
clone size: many
V gene: TRBV28
CDR3 protein: ASSSLGGGTDTQY

D gene: NA
clone size: NA
V gene: TRBV20-1
CDR3 protein: SASKQGGNTIY

D gene: TRBD1
clone size: NA
V gene: TRBV6-1
CDR3 protein: ASSRDRGGTGELF

D gene: TRBD1
clone size: many
V gene: TRBV12-3/TRBV12-4
CDR3 protein: ASSLDQGVGNQPQH

D gene: NA
clone size: NA
V gene: TRBV2
CDR3 protein: ASSVRVQETQY

D gene: NA
clone size: NA
V gene: TRBV11-2
CDR3 protein: ASSSGAGDTQY

D gene: TRBD1
clone size: few
V gene: TRBV20-1
CDR3 protein: SARYVQGNEKLF

D gene: TRBD1
clone size: few
V gene: TRBV29-1
CDR3 protein: SVAGQGSTDTQY

D gene: TRBD1
clone size: NA
V gene: TRBV5-1
CDR3 protein: ASSFGQATGRETLY

D gene: TRBD2
clone size: few
V gene: TRBV6-6
CDR3 protein: ASSYRRGGGRDIQY

D gene: NA
clone size: NA
V gene: TRBV7-2
CDR3 protein: ASSKGVTGELF

D gene: NA
clone size: NA
V gene: TRBV12-3/TRBV12-4
CDR3 protein: ASSKGGGPSDTQY

D gene: TRBD1
clone size: few
V gene: TRBV4-1
CDR3 protein: ASSHHQGQGNSPLH

D gene: NA
clone size: NA
V gene: TRBV24-1
CDR3 protein: ATSDLMNPGPDTQY

D gene: NA
clone size: few
V gene: TRBV7-9
CDR3 protein: ASSGSGNTEAF

D gene: NA
clone size: few
V gene: TRBV20-1
CDR3 protein: SARDGRRGTTYEQY

D gene: NA
clone size: few
V gene: TRBV20-1
CDR3 protein: SAENTRAAETQY

D gene: NA
clone size: NA
V gene: TRBV19
CDR3 protein: ASRTAGSRSGANVLT

D gene: NA
clone size: NA
V gene: TRBV25-1
CDR3 protein: ASSGSGSMDTQY

D gene: NA
clone size: few
V gene: TRBV12-3/TRBV12-4
CDR3 protein: ASSFQGSVTEAF